The 9 T cell receptor beta chains reported below all come from one sample, sequenced in a study of beta chain features in type 1 diabetes (dated by TCRdb to between 2018 and 2020). Receptor libraries were prepared by the immunoSEQ multiplex PCR assay. The entire isolated RNA was reverse transcribed using the High Capacity cDNA Reverse Transcription Kit, and thus expressed TCRB transcripts were sequenced. TCRdb provides this immuneACCESS table in a form limited to in-frame rearrangements. Some clones are lacking; in checked studies, under half of them reflect an unresolved V gene, and why the rest are absent is not known. The sample yields over 300,000 clones; roughly 8% were counted once. Of the sample, less than 0.45% is held by the ten largest clones. Input material: central memory CD4+ T cells from blood. Source of these receptors: a woman younger than 35 in good health.

The genes are TRBV11-1 and TRBJ2-1; D assignment may be TRBD1 or TRBD2 (5 bases each). Germline-derived CDR1 and CDR2 are SGHAT and FQDESV (reference sequence). The CDR3 spans 16 residues. The V end was cut by 5 bases, the J end by 2 bases, with 16 bases between. CDR3 loop: CASSQTGTPTYNEQFF. CDR3 sequence (DNA): TGTGCCAGCAGCCAAACCGGGACGCCAACCTACAATGAGCAGTTCTTC.

A word on this clone: At the DNA level, this CDR3 is encoded by other sequences in the same sample as well. The chain combines TRBV2 with TRBJ2-1; D is ambiguous. Germline CDR1 is SNHLY and CDR2 is FYNNEI. Trimming removed 4 bases from V and 2 bases from J, with 6 bases in between. The CDR3 spans 13 residues. CDR3 sequence reads: CASSVGPYNEQFF. The CDR3 DNA sequence: TGTGCCAGCAGTGTCGGGCCCTACAATGAGCAGTTCTTC.

This clone was observed a few times. Being one base from a much bigger clone, this may be a read error. The rearrangement uses TRBV5-6 and TRBJ2-2; TRBD2 aligns across 11 bases. V was pared by 4 bases and J by 5 bases, with 4 bases of the junction left unmatched. The CDR3 totals 15 residues. The germline V gene has CDR1 SGHDT and CDR2 YYEEEE. The CDR3 DNA reads as TGTGCCAGCAGCCCCGGGACTAGCGGAACCGGGGAGCTGTTTTTT. This sequence encodes CASSPGTSGTGELFF.

The chain has TRBV6-5 and TRBJ1-2, with 8 nucleotides matching TRBD1. The junction had 6 bases not matched to a gene; V was cut back by 4 bases and J by 5 bases. CDR3 length equals 14 residues. The germline gives CDR1 MNHEY, CDR2 SVGAGI. The CDR3 region is CASSLGTGGYGYTF. CDR3 DNA: TGTGCCAGCAGTTTAGGGACAGGCGGTTATGGCTACACCTTC.

This clone was counted a few times. This same CDR3 is encoded by further DNA sequences in the sample. The chain combines TRBV18 with TRBJ2-5; D ambiguous. The germline gives CDR1 KGHSH, CDR2 LQKENI. Trimming cost V 2 bases and J 5 bases, with 3 bases left between them. The CDR3 runs to 11 residues. CDR3 DNA sequence: TGTGCCAGCTCACCAAGCGAGACCCAGTACTTC. This translates into CASSPSETQYF.

This chain links TRBV7-2 with TRBJ1-2; 8 positions match TRBD1. CDR3 length: 16 residues. Trimming at V came to 5 bases and at J to 1 base, leaving 9 bases not matched to a gene. Germline lookup yields CDR1 SGHTA and CDR2 FQGNSA. The CDR3 loop reads CASSDGQGGFNYGYTF. The DNA for the CDR3 is TGTGCCAGCAGCGATGGACAGGGAGGTTTTAACTATGGCTACACCTTC.

This clone was counted only a few times. V gene TRBV19 combines with J gene TRBJ1-1; maybe TRBD1 (5 bases). This CDR3 comprises 17 residues. V was cut by 3 bases and J by 6 bases, with 23 bases left in between. Germline CDR1 and CDR2: LNHDA and SQIVND (reference sequence). The CDR3 DNA is TGTGCCAGTAGTATTCTCTCCCCAAGGCCCCGGGGGGCTGAAGCTTTCTTT. The encoded protein is CASSILSPRPRGAEAFF.

This sequence joins TRBV5-4 and TRBJ1-2, with D perhaps matching TRBD1 (6 bases). The germline V gene encodes CDR1 SGHNT and CDR2 YYREEE (reference sequence). V dropped 10 bases and J dropped 3 bases, with 19 bases sitting between them. This CDR3 has 14 amino acids. CDR3 amino acids: CAAGQNVGYYGYTF. Here the CDR3 DNA reads TGTGCCGCCGGACAGAACGTCGGGTACTATGGCTACACCTTC.

The V and J genes are TRBV4-2 and TRBJ1-2; 7 nucleotides match TRBD1. This CDR3 region has 15 residues. With V trimmed by 4 bases and J by 2 bases, 7 bases remained unmatched. Germline assignment: CDR1 LGHNA and CDR2 YNFKEQ. The CDR3 loop reads CASSPGQRINYGYTF. CDR3 sequence (DNA): TGTGCCAGCAGCCCGGGACAGCGGATAAACTATGGCTACACCTTC.